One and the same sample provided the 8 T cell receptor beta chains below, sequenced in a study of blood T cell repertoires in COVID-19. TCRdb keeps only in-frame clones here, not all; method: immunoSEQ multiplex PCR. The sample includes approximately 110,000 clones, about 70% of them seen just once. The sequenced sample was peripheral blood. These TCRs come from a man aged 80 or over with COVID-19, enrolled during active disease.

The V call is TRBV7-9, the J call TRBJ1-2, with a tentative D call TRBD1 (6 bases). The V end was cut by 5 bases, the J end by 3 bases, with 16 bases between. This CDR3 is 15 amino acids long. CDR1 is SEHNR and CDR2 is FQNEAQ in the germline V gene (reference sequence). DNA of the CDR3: TGTGCCAGCAGCCCACCAACAGGGCCCCACTATGGCTACACCTTC. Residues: CASSPPTGPHYGYTF.

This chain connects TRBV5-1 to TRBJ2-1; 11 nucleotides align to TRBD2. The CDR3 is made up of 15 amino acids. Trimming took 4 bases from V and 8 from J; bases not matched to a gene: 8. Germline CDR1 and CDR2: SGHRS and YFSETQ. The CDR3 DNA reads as TGCGCCAGCAGCCTCGGACTAGCGGGTATCTATGAGCAGTTCTTC. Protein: CASSLGLAGIYEQFF.

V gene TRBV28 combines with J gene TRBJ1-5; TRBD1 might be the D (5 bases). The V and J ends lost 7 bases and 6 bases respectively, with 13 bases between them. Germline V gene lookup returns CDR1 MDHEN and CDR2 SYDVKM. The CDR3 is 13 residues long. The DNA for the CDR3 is TGTGCCAGCACCGCTGGACAACTTCAGCCCCAGCATTTT. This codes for CASTAGQLQPQHF. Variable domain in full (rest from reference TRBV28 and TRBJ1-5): DVKVTQSSRYLVKRTGEKVFLECVQDMDHENMFWYRQDPGLGLRLIYFSYDVKMKEKGDIPEGYSVSREKKERFSLILESASTNQTSMYLCASTAGQLQPQHFGDGTRLSIL.

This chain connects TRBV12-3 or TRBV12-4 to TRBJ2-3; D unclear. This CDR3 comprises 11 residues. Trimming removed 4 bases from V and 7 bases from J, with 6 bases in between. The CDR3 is CASSYGNTQYF. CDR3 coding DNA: TGTGCCAGCAGTTATGGCAATACGCAGTATTTT.

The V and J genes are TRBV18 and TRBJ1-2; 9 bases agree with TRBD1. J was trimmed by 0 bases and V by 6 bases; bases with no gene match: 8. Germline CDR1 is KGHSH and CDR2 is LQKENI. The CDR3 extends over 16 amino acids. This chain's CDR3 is CASSPGTGTSNYGYTF. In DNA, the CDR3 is TGTGCCAGCTCCCCCGGGACAGGGACCTCTAACTATGGCTACACCTTC.

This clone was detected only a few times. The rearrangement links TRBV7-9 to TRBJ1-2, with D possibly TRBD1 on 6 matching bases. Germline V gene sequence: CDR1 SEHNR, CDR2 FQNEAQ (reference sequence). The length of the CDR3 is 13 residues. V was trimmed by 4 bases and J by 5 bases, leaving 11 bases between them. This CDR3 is CASSSGQRYGYTF. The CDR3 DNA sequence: TGTGCCAGCAGCTCGGGACAACGATATGGCTACACCTTC.

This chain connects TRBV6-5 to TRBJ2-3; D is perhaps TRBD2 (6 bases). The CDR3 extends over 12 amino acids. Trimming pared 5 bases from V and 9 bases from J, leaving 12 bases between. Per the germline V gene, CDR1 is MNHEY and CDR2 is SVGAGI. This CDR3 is CASSPAGRTQYF. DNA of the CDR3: TGTGCCAGCAGTCCAGCCGGGAGAACGCAGTATTTT.

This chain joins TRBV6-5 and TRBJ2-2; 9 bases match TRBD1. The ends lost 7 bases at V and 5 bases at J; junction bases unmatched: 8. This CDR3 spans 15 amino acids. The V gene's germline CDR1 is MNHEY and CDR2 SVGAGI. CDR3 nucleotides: TGTGCCAGCAAGGGACAGGGAGTGGGAACCGGGGAGCTGTTTTTT. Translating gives CASKGQGVGTGELFF.